This T cell receptor (beta chain) was identified in a study of radiotherapy plus CTLA-4 blockade in lung cancer. Background on the study: Disease control was achieved by around 33% of patients, and objective responses by 18%. The study's findings and limits: TCR clones originating in tumors grew in number in blood after radiotherapy plus ipilimumab. Reportedly, early blood T cell clone dynamics best predicted response, with interferon-beta.

The repertoire was sequenced with immunoSEQ multiplex PCR; TCRdb's copy has only in-frame clones and lacks some. Among more than 25,000 clones listed, 70% to 80% were seen once. The study gave focal radiation plus ipilimumab CTLA-4 blockade to patients with chemo-refractory metastatic non-small-cell lung cancer. The V and J ends lost 4 bases and 0 bases respectively, with 10 bases between them. The germline CDR1 and CDR2 sequences are SEHNR and FQNEAQ (reference sequence). The CDR3 has 15 residues. This clone showed up just a few times. No antigen is known for it. The chain links TRBV7-9 to TRBJ1-5; D might be TRBD1 (6 bases). The TCR sequence derives from a human donor with non-small cell lung cancer that progressed on radiotherapy plus ipilimumab. The starting material was peripheral blood, obtained from a patient treated with radiotherapy plus ipilimumab. CDR3 sequence: CASSSGQNSNQPQHF. DNA of the CDR3: TGTGCCAGCAGCTCGGGACAAAATAGCAATCAGCCCCAGCATTTT.